Sequencing of this TCR beta chain was carried out in a study of cytomegalovirus exposure and HLA in healthy donors. A single count supports this clone. After removal of 6 bases from V and 9 bases from J, the junction contained 7 bases not matched to a gene. The V gene's germline CDR1 is SNHLY and CDR2 FYNNEI. This CDR3 is 14 amino acids long. Some clones are missing from TCRdb's copy, which holds only in-frame ones; the method was immunoSEQ multiplex PCR. This table holds about 400,000 clones, approximately 90% found once. This TCR was recovered from a woman aged 18-29 years in good health and CMV-seronegative. V is TRBV2 and J is TRBJ1-6, with 8 bases matching TRBD1. Sequencing used PBMCs. Here the CDR3 DNA reads TGTGCCAGCAGCCCCGGAGACAGGGGTTCACCCCTCCACTTT. Translated: CASSPGDRGSPLHF.